This T cell receptor beta chain was sequenced in a study of cytomegalovirus exposure and HLA in healthy donors. Regarding the study as a whole: Judged likely to be a sequencing artifact was a cluster of highly shared sequence variants.

As for this clone: Its antigen is not identified.

The PCR was carried out with 60 Vbeta primers and 13 Jbeta primers. Some clones are missing from TCRdb's copy, which holds only in-frame ones; the method was immunoSEQ multiplex PCR. The table includes around 120,000 clones, nearly 80% detected once. The CDR3 contains 15 residues. V lost 6 bases, J lost 10 bases, and 19 bases lay in between. The V gene's germline CDR1 is MNHNS and CDR2 SASEGT. This TCR was sampled from a middle-aged woman in good health and CMV-seronegative. Sequenced material: PBMCs. The V call is TRBV6-1, the J call TRBJ1-6; D unclear. The CDR3 DNA is TGTGCCAGCAGGGGTTTGAGCGGGGAGAGCTCACCCCTCCACTTT. Translating it yields CASRGLSGESSPLHF.